Presented here are 24 T cell receptor beta chains from one specimen sequenced in a study of T cell responses to AZD1222 COVID-19 vaccine. Clones were sequenced by immunoSEQ multiplex PCR, and TCRdb holds only the in-frame ones, with some missing. The table shows some 69,000 clones, with approximately 87% occurring only once. Here the sequenced sample was peripheral blood, taken 28 days after the second AZD1222 dose. The receptor set was obtained from an adult who received the AZD1222 COVID-19 vaccine.

The table lists this clone with a few counts. V usage is TRBV11-2 and J usage is TRBJ2-7, with D perhaps TRBD2 (5 bases). The V gene's germline CDR1 is SGHAT and CDR2 FQNNGV. V was pared by 3 bases and J by 6 bases, with 9 bases between. This CDR3 spans 12 amino acids. Here the CDR3 reads CASSLVAFEQYF. CDR3 nucleotides: TGTGCCAGCAGCTTGGTAGCGTTCGAGCAGTACTTC.

The chain carries TRBV29-1 and TRBJ1-2; weak D call: TRBD1 (5 bases). Trimming took 6 bases from V and 4 from J, leaving 15 bases between them. The length of the CDR3 is 13 residues. Germline V gene lookup returns CDR1 SQVTM and CDR2 ANQGSEA. CDR3 sequence reads: CSVLSGGGYGYTF. The CDR3, as DNA: TGCAGCGTCCTTAGTGGGGGGGGCTATGGCTACACCTTC. Full variable domain (missing parts from reference TRBV29-1 and TRBJ1-2): SAVISQKPSRDICQRGTSLTIQCQVDSQVTMMFWYRQQPGQSLTLIATANQGSEATYESGFVIDKFPISRPNLTFSTLTVSNMSPEDSSIYLCSVLSGGGYGYTFGSGTRLTVV.

This clone was found a few times. V and J are TRBV27 and TRBJ1-1; no reliable D call. Trimming cost V 5 bases and J 6 bases, with 13 bases left between them. The CDR3 totals 13 residues. From germline, CDR1 is MNHEY and CDR2 SMNVEV (reference sequence). The CDR3 region is CASSPISTAEAFF. CDR3 coding DNA: TGTGCCAGCAGTCCAATAAGTACAGCTGAAGCTTTCTTT.

V usage is TRBV5-4 and J usage is TRBJ1-2, with D possibly TRBD1 on 5 matching bases. V gave up 1 base and J gave up 4 bases, with 14 bases separating them. CDR1 is SGHNT and CDR2 is YYREEE in the germline V gene (reference sequence). The CDR3 length is 15 residues. The CDR3 is CASSLSGQGGYGYTF. CDR3 nucleotides: TGTGCCAGCAGCTTGTCGGGTCAGGGAGGCTATGGCTACACCTTC.

The chain is built from TRBV24-1 and TRBJ2-3, with 7 bases aligning to TRBD1. Germline trimming cut 4 bases from V and 1 base from J; bases unmatched to any gene: 4. The CDR3 is made up of 15 amino acids. Germline loops: CDR1 KGHDR, CDR2 SFDVKD. Here the CDR3 reads CATSDPGQGTDTQYF. In nucleotides, the CDR3 is TGTGCCACCAGTGACCCTGGACAGGGCACAGATACGCAGTATTTT.

The V gene is TRBV6-5, the J gene TRBJ2-5, with 11 bases matching TRBD2. Germline V CDR1 and CDR2: MNHEY, SVGAGI. This CDR3 contains 16 residues. Trimming removed 4 bases from V and 5 bases from J; junction bases left unmatched: 9. For the CDR3, the DNA is TGTGCCAGCAGTTCCGGTAGCGGGAGGGCCAGGGAGACCCAGTACTTC. The encoded protein is CASSSGSGRARETQYF.

The chain employs TRBV11-2 and TRBJ2-7; 10 bases are shared with TRBD1. This CDR3 is built from 14 residues. V shed 5 bases, J shed 4 bases, and the junction held 5 bases outside the gene matches. CDR1 is SGHAT and CDR2 is FQNNGV in the germline V gene. In DNA form, the CDR3 reads TGTGCCAGCAGCCCCGGGACAGGGGCATACGAGCAGTACTTC. Translation: CASSPGTGAYEQYF.

This chain links TRBV7-8 with TRBJ1-3; tentative D call: TRBD1 (6 bases). CDR1 is SGHVS and CDR2 is FQNEAQ in the germline V gene. V lost 3 bases, J lost 0 bases, and 12 bases lay in between. The CDR3 totals 16 residues. CDR3 in DNA: TGTGCCAGCAGCTTCTTAGGGGGAGTCTCTGGAAACACCATATATTTT. Translation gives CASSFLGGVSGNTIYF.

The chain employs TRBV6-5 and TRBJ1-2; D is ambiguous. The germline V gene has CDR1 MNHEY and CDR2 SVGAGI. V dropped 7 bases and J dropped 5 bases, with 14 bases sitting between them. The CDR3 has 13 amino acids. CDR3 in amino acids: CASTAANKYGYTF. CDR3 sequence (DNA): TGTGCCAGCACCGCAGCGAACAAATATGGCTACACCTTC.

This chain uses TRBV6-5 with TRBJ2-2; the match to TRBD1 covers 7 bases. CDR1 and CDR2 (germline): MNHEY, SVGAGI. This CDR3 comprises 15 residues. J was trimmed by 4 bases and V by 8 bases; bases with no gene match: 10. CDR3 protein: CASDKTGAVTGELFF. CDR3 DNA sequence: TGTGCCAGCGACAAAACAGGGGCCGTCACCGGGGAGCTGTTTTTT.

This clone was seen repeatedly, ten times or more. The V and J genes are TRBV9 and TRBJ1-5, with 8 bases fitting TRBD1. V lost 3 bases to trimming and J lost 3 bases; unmatched junction nucleotides: 5. Germline assignment: CDR1 SGDLS and CDR2 YYNGEE. The CDR3 has 15 residues. DNA for the CDR3: TGTGCCAGCAGCGAGACAGGGGACCCCAATCAGCCCCAGCATTTT. Its protein product is CASSETGDPNQPQHF.

This rearrangement joins TRBV11-2 to TRBJ2-5, with 7 bases fitting TRBD2. The CDR3 is made up of 15 amino acids. Germline CDR1 reads SGHAT; CDR2 reads FQNNGV. With 1 base clipped from V and 5 bases from J, the junction kept 7 bases outside the gene matches. The CDR3 DNA sequence: TGTGCCAGCAGCTTAGGGGGGACTACCAAGGAGACCCAGTACTTC. Translated: CASSLGGTTKETQYF.

The V and J genes are TRBV10-3 and TRBJ1-2; D unclear. V lost 6 bases to trimming and J lost 5 bases, with 10 bases between them. From germline, CDR1 is ENHRY and CDR2 SYGVKD. The CDR3 has 12 amino acids. The chain's CDR3 is CAISDGVYGYTF. The CDR3 DNA follows: TGTGCCATCAGCGACGGGGTATATGGCTACACCTTC.

The rearrangement uses TRBV5-6 and TRBJ1-1, with 7 bases matching TRBD1. J lost 4 bases, V lost 0 bases, and 6 bases had no gene match. The CDR3 length is 15 residues. Per the germline V gene, CDR1 is SGHDT and CDR2 is YYEEEE. The CDR3 DNA follows: TGTGCCAGCAGCTTGGAAATAACAGGGGTCACTGAAGCTTTCTTT. Protein product: CASSLEITGVTEAFF. The variable domain in full, with the rest retrieved from reference TRBV5-6 and TRBJ1-1, is DAGVTQSPTHLIKTRGQQVTLRCSPKSGHDTVSWYQQALGQGPQFIFQYYEEEERQRGNFPDRFSGHQFPNYSSELNVNALLLGDSALYLCASSLEITGVTEAFFGQGTRLTVV.

The genes are TRBV19 and TRBJ2-7; D is tentatively TRBD1 or TRBD2 (6 bases each). There are 13 residues in the CDR3. Germline V lookup: CDR1 LNHDA, CDR2 SQIVND (reference sequence). V shed 5 bases and J shed 6 bases, with 14 bases lying between them. The CDR3 protein is CASSWGAVGEQYF. In DNA, the CDR3 is TGTGCCAGTAGTTGGGGGGCGGTGGGCGAGCAGTACTTC.

The chain recombines TRBV6-6 with TRBJ2-2, with D perhaps matching TRBD2 (5 bases). Deletions cut 4 bases from V and 5 bases from J, with 8 bases between. CDR1 and CDR2 (germline): MNHNY, SVGAGI (reference sequence). The CDR3 runs 13 residues. The chain's CDR3 is CASSSLETGELFF. The CDR3 DNA follows: TGTGCCAGCAGTTCACTAGAGACCGGGGAGCTGTTTTTT.

The genes are TRBV7-9 and TRBJ2-5, with 9 bases lining up with TRBD1. The germline gives CDR1 SEHNR, CDR2 FQNEAQ (reference sequence). The V and J ends lost 5 bases and 2 bases, in that order; junction bases with no gene match: 3. The CDR3 contains 14 residues. The CDR3 reads CASSLGQGQETQYF. CDR3 bases: TGTGCCAGCAGCCTCGGACAGGGGCAAGAGACCCAGTACTTC.

This chain connects TRBV29-1 to TRBJ2-5, with D tentatively TRBD1 (5 bases). Trimming removed 6 bases at V and 2 bases at J, with 10 bases between. Germline V gene lookup returns CDR1 SQVTM and CDR2 ANQGSEA. The length of the CDR3 is 12 residues. CDR3 sequence reads: CSVQGTQETQYF. CDR3 in DNA: TGCAGCGTGCAGGGTACGCAAGAGACCCAGTACTTC.

This chain links TRBV18 with TRBJ1-1; perhaps TRBD1 as D (5 bases). Germline-derived CDR1 and CDR2 are KGHSH and LQKENI. The CDR3 sequence is 13 residues long. V lost 3 bases and J 5 bases, leaving 10 bases between the germline ends. The CDR3 DNA is TGTGCCAGCTCACCGAGGGGATTTACTGAAGCTTTCTTT. Translation gives CASSPRGFTEAFF.

The chain is built from TRBV6-5 and TRBJ2-5, with 7 bases fitting TRBD2. After removal of 2 bases from V and 1 base from J, the junction contained 4 bases not matched to a gene. CDR1 is MNHEY and CDR2 is SVGAGI in the germline V gene. The CDR3 is 15 residues long. Here the CDR3 DNA reads TGTGCCAGCAGTTACGGGGGGGGTGCCCAAGAGACCCAGTACTTC. Its translation is CASSYGGGAQETQYF.

The chain carries TRBV4-1 and TRBJ1-2; possible D gene TRBD1, 5 bases. The CDR3 length is 17 residues. Germline V gives CDR1 MGHRA, CDR2 YSYEKL. V dropped 3 bases and J dropped 6 bases, with 23 bases sitting between them. The CDR3 is CASSQPPLMGGRNGYTF. In DNA form, the CDR3 reads TGCGCCAGCAGCCAGCCACCCCTAATGGGGGGAAGGAATGGCTACACCTTC.

V is TRBV12-5 and J is TRBJ1-5; D is unclear. V was shortened by 1 base and J by 5 bases, with 6 bases between the two germline ends. CDR3 length: 13 amino acids. Germline V lookup: CDR1 LGHNT, CDR2 FRNRAP. The CDR3 region is CASGLGVDQPQHF. For the CDR3, the DNA is TGTGCTAGTGGTTTGGGGGTCGATCAGCCCCAGCATTTT.

CDR3: CASQGSLAEEQYF. As DNA, the CDR3 is TGTGCCAGCCAAGGGTCATTAGCCGAGGAGCAGTACTTC. This chain connects TRBV25-1 to TRBJ2-7; no clear D. V shed 8 bases and J shed 7 bases, with 18 bases lying between them. This CDR3 has 13 amino acids. CDR1 is MGHDK, CDR2 SYGVNS, per germline.

J is TRBJ2-1 and V is TRBV18; 12 nucleotides line up with TRBD2. After removal of 7 bases from V and 4 bases from J, the junction contained 2 bases not matched to a gene. Looked up from germline, CDR1 is KGHSH and CDR2 is LQKENI. This CDR3 contains 14 residues. In DNA form, the CDR3 reads TGTGCCAGCTGGACTAGCGGGACTTACAATGAGCAGTTCTTC. Translated: CASWTSGTYNEQFF. The whole variable domain, filled in from reference TRBV18 and TRBJ2-1, reads NAGVMQNPRHLVRRRGQEARLRCSPMKGHSHVYWYRQLPEEGLKFMVYLQKENIIDESGMPKERFSAEFPKEGPSILRIQQVVRGDSAAYFCASWTSGTYNEQFFGPGTRLTVL.